Following are 15 T cell receptor beta chains from one sample sequenced in a study of yellow fever vaccine responses in identical twins. Each CDR3 protein is one row after TCRdb ran MiXCR on the RT-PCR reads. The sample has about 4,000 distinct CDR3 sequences, 85% seen once. The material sequenced was T cells from blood (PBMCs), unsorted or a sorted subset (not recorded which), taken before or after yellow fever vaccination (not recorded which). The receptors here all came from a woman aged 18-35 years who received the yellow fever vaccine.

This chain joins TRBV5-1 and TRBJ2-7; 12 nucleotides line up with TRBD2. Trimming removed 0 bases from V and 2 bases from J; junction bases left unmatched: 6. Per the germline V gene, CDR1 is SGHRS and CDR2 is YFSETQ. The CDR3 runs 17 residues. CDR3 nucleotide sequence: TGCGCCAGCAGCTTGGGGACTAGCGGGGAGTTTGCCTACGAGCAGTACTTC. Translation: CASSLGTSGEFAYEQYF.

The V gene is TRBV29-1, the J gene TRBJ1-1; D unresolved. The length of the CDR3 is 11 residues. Germline V lookup: CDR1 SQVTM, CDR2 ANQGSEA. The germline V and J ends were trimmed by 4 bases and 1 base, with 4 bases remaining between them. In DNA, the CDR3 is TGCAGCGTTGGGGCGAACACTGAAGCTTTCTTT. Its translation: CSVGANTEAFF.

The CDR3 reads CASSSRETQYF. Written as DNA, the CDR3 is TGTGCCAGTAGTTCCCGGGAGACCCAGTACTTC. V and J are TRBV19 and TRBJ2-5; D gene uncertain. Trimming pared 5 bases from V and 5 bases from J, leaving 6 bases between. The germline V gene has CDR1 LNHDA and CDR2 SQIVND (reference sequence). The CDR3 runs 11 residues. The whole variable domain, remainder taken from reference TRBV19 and TRBJ2-5, is DGGITQSPKYLFRKEGQNVTLSCEQNLNHDAMYWYRQDPGQGLRLIYYSQIVNDFQKGDIAEGYSVSREKKESFPLTVTSAQKNPTAFYLCASSSRETQYFGPGTRLLVL.

The J gene is TRBJ2-1, the V gene TRBV29-1; 8 bases line up with TRBD2. Germline loops: CDR1 SQVTM, CDR2 ANQGSEA. The junction had 12 bases not matched to a gene; V was cut back by 3 bases and J by 2 bases. This CDR3 has 17 amino acids. The CDR3: CSVEVLVGGRTYNEQFF. The CDR3 DNA sequence: TGCAGCGTTGAGGTCCTAGTAGGCGGGAGGACCTACAATGAGCAGTTCTTC.

CDR3 sequence reads: CASRGVSSYNEQFF. The CDR3 region has the DNA TGTGCCAGCAGGGGGGTGAGCTCCTACAATGAGCAGTTCTTC. The rearrangement joins TRBV3-1 to TRBJ2-1, with D possibly being TRBD1 or TRBD2 (5 bases each). CDR1 and CDR2 from the germline V gene are LGHDT and YNNKEL (reference sequence). The ends were cut back, 6 bases at V and 0 bases at J, with 9 bases in the middle. This CDR3 comprises 14 residues.

This chain joins TRBV19 and TRBJ2-7; D is uncertain. From germline, CDR1 is LNHDA and CDR2 SQIVND (reference sequence). The CDR3 spans 12 residues. The V gene lost 6 bases and the J gene lost 3 bases, with 9 bases spanning the gap. The CDR3 DNA reads TGTGCCAGTAGCTCAAGTTACTACGAGCAGTACTTC. Translation gives CASSSSYYEQYF.

The V and J genes are TRBV11-1 and TRBJ2-1; D perhaps matches TRBD2 (6 bases). V was cut by 5 bases and J by 0 bases, with 8 bases left in between. This CDR3 has 14 amino acids. Germline V CDR1 and CDR2: SGHAT, FQDESV (reference sequence). The CDR3 here is CASSPTSSYNEQFF. CDR3 coding DNA: TGTGCCAGCAGCCCGACTAGCTCCTACAATGAGCAGTTCTTC.

The V call is TRBV19, the J call TRBJ2-7; TRBD2 agrees at 8 bases. This CDR3 spans 14 amino acids. Germline assignment: CDR1 LNHDA and CDR2 SQIVND (reference sequence). V dropped 3 bases and J dropped 5; count of bases not matched to a gene: 6. CDR3 protein: CASSIQAGANEQYF. CDR3 nucleotide sequence: TGTGCCAGTAGTATCCAAGCGGGAGCCAACGAGCAGTACTTC.

This chain connects TRBV11-2 to TRBJ2-1, with D hard to call. This CDR3 region has 12 residues. V lost 2 bases, J lost 7 bases, and 6 bases lay in between. Germline assignment: CDR1 SGHAT and CDR2 FQNNGV. CDR3 bases: TGTGCCAGCAGCTTAATAGTTAATGAGCAGTTCTTC. This gives the protein CASSLIVNEQFF.

The chain couples TRBV12-3 or TRBV12-4 to TRBJ2-3; D uncertain. V was pared by 6 bases and J by 1 base, with 11 bases between. The CDR3 consists of 14 residues. DNA of the CDR3: TGTGCCAGCAGCCTTAGAGAGGGCACAGATACGCAGTATTTT. This encodes CASSLREGTDTQYF.

This clonotype was recorded only once. The chain couples TRBV11-2 to TRBJ2-7; 8 nucleotides line up with TRBD1. The CDR3 extends over 13 amino acids. Trimming took 3 bases from V and 3 from J; bases not matched to a gene: 1. Germline V gene sequence: CDR1 SGHAT, CDR2 FQNNGV. The CDR3 is CASSFGQGYEQYF. CDR3 coding DNA: TGTGCCAGCAGCTTCGGACAGGGCTACGAGCAGTACTTC.

V gene TRBV2 combines with J gene TRBJ1-2; 10 bases are a match to TRBD1. V was pared by 1 base and J by 3 bases, with 8 bases of the junction left unmatched. Germline lookup yields CDR1 SNHLY and CDR2 FYNNEI. CDR3 size: 17 residues. The CDR3 DNA reads TGTGCCAGCAGTGAAGGACAGGGGGCCTCTCGGGACTATGGCTACACCTTC. This translates into CASSEGQGASRDYGYTF.

The rearrangement links TRBV11-3 to TRBJ2-3, with 8 bases identical to TRBD1. J was trimmed by 5 bases and V by 5 bases; bases with no gene match: 12. The germline gives CDR1 SGHNT, CDR2 YENEEA. The CDR3 is 16 residues long. This CDR3 is CASSLDLTGDRDTQYF. CDR3 DNA: TGTGCCAGCAGCCTCGACTTGACAGGGGACAGAGATACGCAGTATTTT. The full variable domain, with the rest looked up from reference TRBV11-3 and TRBJ2-3, is EAGVVQSPRYKIIEKKQPVAFWCNPISGHNTLYWYLQNLGQGPELLIRYENEEAVDDSQLPKDRFSAERLKGVDSTLKIQPAELGDSAVYLCASSLDLTGDRDTQYFGPGTRLTVL.

CDR3 in amino acids: CASSLFPGHPNEDGELFF. In DNA form, the CDR3 reads TGTGCCAGCAGCTTATTCCCAGGGCATCCAAATGAGGACGGGGAGCTGTTTTTT. This rearrangement joins TRBV11-3 to TRBJ2-2; perhaps TRBD1 as D (5 bases). The ends were cut back, 2 bases at V and 7 bases at J, with 23 bases in the middle. Germline lookup yields CDR1 SGHNT and CDR2 YENEEA. This CDR3 is 18 amino acids long.

The J gene is TRBJ2-7, the V gene TRBV7-2, with D unresolved. The germline V gene has CDR1 SGHTA and CDR2 FQGNSA. This CDR3 has 14 amino acids. The germline V and J ends were trimmed by 0 bases and 2 bases, with 8 bases remaining between them. The CDR3, as DNA: TGTGCCAGCAGCTTAGCGTTCGGACCCTACGAGCAGTACTTC. Translated: CASSLAFGPYEQYF. Full variable domain (outside the CDR3, taken from reference TRBV7-2 and TRBJ2-7): GAGVSQSPSNKVTEKGKDVELRCDPISGHTALYWYRQSLGQGLEFLIYFQGNSAPDKSGLPSDRFSAERTGGSVSTLTIQRTQQEDSAVYLCASSLAFGPYEQYFGPGTRLTVT.